This T cell receptor beta chain originates from a study of T cells in Graves' hyperthyroidism and ophthalmopathy. Study-level findings and limits: Among clonotypes expanded in thyroid above 0.001, most were also found in blood.

This clonotype was detected many times. The antigen is not known. There were TCR beta CDR3 regions amplified from RNA transcripts. HTBI primers were used for first-round RT-PCR of the TCR CDR3. TCRdb reanalysed the multiplex PCR reads using MiXCR and keeps one entry per CDR3 protein. The top ten clones hold approximately 29% of a sample with 300,000 to 450,000 distinct CDR3 sequences, about 15% of them seen once. V dropped 6 bases and J dropped 8 bases, with 14 bases sitting between them. CDR3 size: 13 residues. Germline V gene sequence: CDR1 MNHNS, CDR2 SASEGT. This clonotype was obtained from a woman in her twenties or thirties with Graves' hyperthyroidism. Material: blood. V usage is TRBV6-1 and J usage is TRBJ2-1; D unclear. The CDR3 protein is CASRPTKGHEQFF. DNA of the CDR3: TGTGCCAGCAGACCCACTAAGGGCCATGAGCAGTTCTTC.